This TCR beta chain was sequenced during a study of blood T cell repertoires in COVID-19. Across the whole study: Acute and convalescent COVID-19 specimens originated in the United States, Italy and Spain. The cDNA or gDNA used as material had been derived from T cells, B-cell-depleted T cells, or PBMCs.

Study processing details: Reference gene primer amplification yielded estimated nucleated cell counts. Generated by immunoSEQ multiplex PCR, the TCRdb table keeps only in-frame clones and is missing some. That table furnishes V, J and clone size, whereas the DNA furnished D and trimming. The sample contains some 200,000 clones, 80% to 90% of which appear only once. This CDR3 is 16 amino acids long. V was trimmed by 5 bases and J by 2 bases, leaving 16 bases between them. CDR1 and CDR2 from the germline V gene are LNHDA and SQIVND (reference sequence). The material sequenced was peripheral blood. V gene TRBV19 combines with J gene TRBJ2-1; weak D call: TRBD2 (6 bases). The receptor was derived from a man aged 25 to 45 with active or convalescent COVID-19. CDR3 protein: CASSVGRTGAYNEQFF. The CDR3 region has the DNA TGTGCCAGTAGTGTCGGTCGGACGGGAGCCTACAATGAGCAGTTCTTC.